The rows below give T cell receptor beta chains drawn from one sample of a study of cytomegalovirus exposure and HLA in healthy donors. Sequencing was performed with immunoSEQ multiplex PCR; in TCRdb, only in-frame clones are kept and a portion is missing. In the table there are about 150,000 clones, roughly 80% of which are singletons. Sample: PBMCs. These receptors were taken from a middle-aged woman in good health and CMV-seronegative. Both conserved end residues are part of each CDR3. D genes are given only for firm matches. The listing skips clone size in some rows; elsewhere it reads once, few, many or a size class.

size	V	D	J	DNA	CDR3
few	TRBV21-1	-	TRBJ2-4	TGTGCCAGCAGCAAAGGAGGGAGGTACTTAGCCAAAAACATTCAGTACTTC	CASSKGGRYLAKNIQYF
-	TRBV28	-	TRBJ1-6	TGTGCCACCAACAACCTCGGGGTAGGCTCACCCCTCCACTTT	CATNNLGVGSPLHF
-	TRBV21-1	-	TRBJ1-6	TGTGCCAGCAGCAAAGCGGGTCTGGGGGCGAGTTCACCCCTCCACTTT	CASSKAGLGASSPLHF
-	TRBV6-5	-	TRBJ2-2	TGTGCCAGCAGTACACTCGGACAGGGGGAGCTGTTTTTT	CASSTLGQGELFF
few	TRBV4-1	-	TRBJ1-1	TGCGCCAGCAGCCAAGGTTCTGGGGCTGATGTGTGGAACACTGAAGCTTTCTTT	CASSQGSGADVWNTEAFF
-	TRBV9	-	TRBJ2-7	TGTGCCAGCAGCGTAGAATTATTCTCCCCCGAGCAGTACTTC	CASSVELFSPEQYF
-	TRBV14	-	TRBJ2-5	TGTGCCAGCAGCCAAGTTCTGGGGAGAGGAGAGACCCAGTACTTC	CASSQVLGRGETQYF
-	TRBV5-6	-	TRBJ1-1	TGTGCCAGCAGCATCACAGGGAAGGGGAGCACTGAAGCTTTCTTT	CASSITGKGSTEAFF
-	TRBV11-2	-	TRBJ1-3	TGTGCCAGCAGCTTAGTCCGCTCTGGAAACACCATATATTTT	CASSLVRSGNTIYF
-	TRBV7-9	-	TRBJ2-2	TGTTCCAGCAGCCCCGCGGGGACAGACACAAACACCGGGGAGCTGTTTTTT	CSSSPAGTDTNTGELFF
-	TRBV28	-	TRBJ1-6	TGTGCCAGCAGTTCCAGTTATAATTCACCCCTCCACTTT	CASSSSYNSPLHF
-	TRBV29-1	-	TRBJ2-1	TGCAGCGTTGAAGACCTAGGGGGCTCCTACAATGAGCAGTTCTTC	CSVEDLGGSYNEQFF
-	TRBV5-1	TRBD2	TRBJ2-3	TGCGCCAGCAGCTTGACTAGCGGGGCGACAGATACGCAGTATTTT	CASSLTSGATDTQYF
-	TRBV4-2	TRBD1	TRBJ2-7	TGTGCCAGCAGCCAAGATAGGGGGACAGGGGGCTACGAGCAGTACTTC	CASSQDRGTGGYEQYF
few	TRBV28	-	TRBJ2-5	TGTGCCAGCAGTACACAGGGAAAAGGGGGTGAAACCCAGTACTTC	CASSTQGKGGETQYF
-	TRBV2	-	TRBJ1-5	TGTGCCAGCAGGGGAGGAAATAGCAATCAGCCCCAGCATTTT	CASRGGNSNQPQHF
-	TRBV7-9	-	TRBJ2-1	TGTGCCAGCAGCTGGGGTACAGGGGAGGATGAGCAGTTCTTC	CASSWGTGEDEQFF
-	TRBV5-1	TRBD2	TRBJ2-7	TGCGCCAGCAGCATCGGACTAGCGGGAGGGCTGGTCTACGAGCAGTACTTC	CASSIGLAGGLVYEQYF
-	TRBV5-1	TRBD1	TRBJ2-5	TGCGCCAGCAGCCCGGGGACAGGGGGACCAGACCAAGAGACCCAGTACTTC	CASSPGTGGPDQETQYF
few	TRBV23-1	TRBD1	TRBJ1-6	TGCGCCAGGAAAGAGCCTCAGGGGGCAAATTCACCCCTCCACTTT	CARKEPQGANSPLHF
-	TRBV5-1	TRBD1	TRBJ2-7	TGCGCCAGCAGCTTGGCACAGGGGGCAGTCGAGCAGTACTTC	CASSLAQGAVEQYF
-	TRBV6-5	TRBD1	TRBJ1-5	TGTGCCAGCAGTTACACGGGGACAGCCGATCAGCCCCAGCATTTT	CASSYTGTADQPQHF
-	TRBV11-1	TRBD2	TRBJ2-3	TGTGCCAGCAGCTTTCTTGCGGGAGGAGATACGCAGTATTTT	CASSFLAGGDTQYF
-	TRBV2	TRBD1	TRBJ2-2	TGTGCCAGCAACAAAAGGACAGGGACCGGGGAGCTGTTTTTT	CASNKRTGTGELFF
-	TRBV6-6	-	TRBJ2-2	TGTGCCAGCAGGGGTCTAGTAGGGAACACCGGGGAGCTGTTTTTT	CASRGLVGNTGELFF
once	TRBV7-9	-	TRBJ2-7	TGTGCCAGCAGCACGACAGGGGAGGGGACATCACCTTACGAGCAGTACTTC	CASSTTGEGTSPYEQYF
-	TRBV7-9	-	TRBJ2-7	TGTGCCAGCAGCCCTCTTTACGAGCAGTACTTC	CASSPLYEQYF
-	TRBV28	TRBD1	TRBJ1-1	TGTGCCAGCAGCGCCGGGACAGGGAACACTGAAGCTTTCTTT	CASSAGTGNTEAFF
few	TRBV10-1	-	TRBJ2-3	TGCGCCAGCAGGGTCTCAGGGGCCCAGACCACAGATACGCAGTATTTT	CASRVSGAQTTDTQYF
-	TRBV18	-	TRBJ2-7	TGTGCCAGCTCGCCAAAATCGGGGGGCACTCCCTACGAGCAGTACTTC	CASSPKSGGTPYEQYF
-	TRBV2	-	TRBJ1-5	TGTGCCAGCAGTTTATCGACGGTTCAGGGTCAGCCCCAGCATTTT	CASSLSTVQGQPQHF
-	TRBV28	-	TRBJ1-4	TGTGCCAGCAGTTTATTCATGACAGGCATTAATGAAAAACTGTTTTTT	CASSLFMTGINEKLFF
-	TRBV30	-	TRBJ2-1	TGTGCCTGGAGTCCCGGGGTACTATACGAGCAGTTCTTC	CAWSPGVLYEQFF
-	TRBV28	TRBD1	TRBJ2-7	TGTGCCAGCAGTTTTGACAGGGGCCCGGGCGAGCAGTACTTC	CASSFDRGPGEQYF
-	TRBV6-6	-	TRBJ2-5	TGTGCCAGCAGTTACCCAGGGTCCCAAGAGACCCAGTACTTC	CASSYPGSQETQYF
-	TRBV6-1	-	TRBJ1-5	TGTGCCAGCAGTGAAGGAGGGCAGCCCAATCAGCCCCAGCATTTT	CASSEGGQPNQPQHF
-	TRBV12-5	-	TRBJ1-6	TGTGCTAGTGGTTTTGGCAGCTATAATTCACCCCTCCACTTT	CASGFGSYNSPLHF
-	TRBV7-2	-	TRBJ2-1	TGTGCCAGCAGCGTAAGATCTCAGATCGATGAGCAGTTCTTC	CASSVRSQIDEQFF
once	TRBV9	-	TRBJ2-6	TGTGCCAGCACGTCGGCGGCCCGTTCTGGGGCCAACGTCCTGACTTTC	CASTSAARSGANVLTF
-	TRBV27	-	TRBJ1-5	TGTGCCAGCAGTTTATCCCCCCTCGATACAGAAGACAATCAGCCCCAGCATTTT	CASSLSPLDTEDNQPQHF
-	TRBV28	TRBD1	TRBJ2-3	TGTGCCAGCAGTTTACGGACAGGGGAATCGGGAGATACGCAGTATTTT	CASSLRTGESGDTQYF
-	TRBV10-3	TRBD1	TRBJ1-4	TGTGCCACTTCCGGGACAGCTAATGAAAAACTGTTTTTT	CATSGTANEKLFF
-	TRBV5-4	-	TRBJ1-3	TGTGCCAGCAGCTTCGGGAGGGCGAACTCTAGAAACACCATATATTTT	CASSFGRANSRNTIYF
once	TRBV30	-	TRBJ2-1	TGTGCCTGGAGCCCTACACGGGTCAGCAATGAGCAGTTCTTC	CAWSPTRVSNEQFF
-	TRBV29-1	-	TRBJ2-5	TGCAGCGTTTACCTTAACAGGGGAGGAGGAGAGACCCAGTACTTC	CSVYLNRGGGETQYF
few	TRBV4-1	TRBD1	TRBJ1-2	TGCGCCAGCAGCCAATGGACAGGGGGGAGTGGCTACACCTTC	CASSQWTGGSGYTF
-	TRBV20-1	-	TRBJ1-2	TGCAGTGCGTCAGGGGCTGGCTACACCTTC	CSASGAGYTF
few	TRBV4-3	-	TRBJ2-7	TGCGCCAGCAGCCTTGAGGGAGGTGGCGACGAGCAGTACTTC	CASSLEGGGDEQYF
few	TRBV28	-	TRBJ2-4	TGTGCCAGCAGCCCACAAACAGGGCAACTAGCCAAAAACATTCAGTACTTC	CASSPQTGQLAKNIQYF
-	TRBV6-1	TRBD2	TRBJ2-7	TGTGCCAGCAGCCCGGGACTACTCTACGAGCAGTACTTC	CASSPGLLYEQYF
-	TRBV13	-	TRBJ2-7	TGTGCCAGCAGCTCATCGGCAGGGTCCTACGAGCAGTACTTC	CASSSSAGSYEQYF
-	TRBV4-2	-	TRBJ2-2	TGTGCCAGCAGCCAAGAGGGGCCAGACACCGGGGAGCTGTTTTTT	CASSQEGPDTGELFF
-	TRBV5-1	-	TRBJ2-6	TGCGCCAGCAGCCCCGTGGGGGCCTCTGGGGCCAACGGCCTGACTTTC	CASSPVGASGANGLTF
-	TRBV28	TRBD1	TRBJ2-2	TGTGCCAGCAGTTCCGGGACAGGGAACACCGGGGAGCTGTTTTTT	CASSSGTGNTGELFF
-	TRBV5-1	-	TRBJ2-1	TGCGCCAGCAGGCGAACCGGGGACTCCTACAATGAGCAGTTCTTC	CASRRTGDSYNEQFF
-	TRBV28	TRBD1	TRBJ2-5	TGTGCCAGCAGTTTCTCACCCTCAGGGGGTGGGGAAAACCAAGAGACCCAGTACTTC	CASSFSPSGGGENQETQYF